The clone carrying this T cell receptor beta chain showed up many times. The target antigen is unknown. iRepertoire HTBI primers and Arm-PCR of CDR3 regions built TCR beta libraries. A single record per CDR3 protein comes from TCRdb applying MiXCR to the multiplex PCR reads. The repertoire holds 200,000 to 300,000 distinct CDR3 sequences, with roughly 21% as singletons. The sample is drawn from a study of regulatory T cells in long-lasting Graves disease. Turning to the study itself: For a period under 3 months, newly diagnosed Graves' patients had taken antithyroid drugs.

Findings of the study overall: Sample size, which was small, may have reduced accuracy. Samples came from peripheral blood alone, without thyroid tissue. Sharing of public clonotypes was greater in persistent patients (about 3,000) than in new patients (roughly 880).

Time point defined: newly diagnosed GD, antithyroid drugs for less than 3 months. PBMC RNA was the source of the TCR library. The sequence was obtained from a female donor with Graves disease. Here the sequenced sample was peripheral blood mononuclear cells (PBMCs), taken at new diagnosis, from a patient treated with antithyroid drugs.

The chain's CDR3 is CASCMGQAIMNTEAFF. The CDR3 DNA is TGTGCCAGTTGTATGGGACAGGCTATCATGAACACTGAAGCTTTCTTT. This chain joins TRBV28 and TRBJ1-1, with TRBD1 identical over 8 bases. This CDR3 region has 16 residues. Germline CDR1 is MDHEN and CDR2 is SYDVKM. V was pared by 9 bases and J by 0 bases, with 12 bases of the junction left unmatched. Looking up the rest from reference TRBV28 and TRBJ1-1 gives the full variable domain: DVKVTQSSRYLVKRTGEKVFLECVQDMDHENMFWYRQDPGLGLRLIYFSYDVKMKEKGDIPEGYSVSREKKERFSLILESASTNQTSMYLCASCMGQAIMNTEAFFGQGTRLTVV.